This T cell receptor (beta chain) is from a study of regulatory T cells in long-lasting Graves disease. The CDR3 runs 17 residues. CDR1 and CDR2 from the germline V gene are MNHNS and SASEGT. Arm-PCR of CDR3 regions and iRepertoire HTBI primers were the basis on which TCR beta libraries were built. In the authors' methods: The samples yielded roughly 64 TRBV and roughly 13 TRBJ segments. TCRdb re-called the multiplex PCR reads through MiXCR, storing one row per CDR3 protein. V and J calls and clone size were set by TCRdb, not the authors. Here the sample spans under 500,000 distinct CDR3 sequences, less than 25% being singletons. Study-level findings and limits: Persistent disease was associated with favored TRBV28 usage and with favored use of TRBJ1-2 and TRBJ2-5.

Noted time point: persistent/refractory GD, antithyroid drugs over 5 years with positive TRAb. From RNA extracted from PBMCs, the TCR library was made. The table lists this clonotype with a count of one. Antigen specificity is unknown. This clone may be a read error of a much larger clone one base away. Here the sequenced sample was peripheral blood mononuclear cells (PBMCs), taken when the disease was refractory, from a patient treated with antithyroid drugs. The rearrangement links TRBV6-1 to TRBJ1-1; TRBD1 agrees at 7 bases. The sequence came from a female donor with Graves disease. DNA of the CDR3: TGTGCCTGCAGTGCCCGAGGAAGGACAGGTTCGAACACTGAAGCTTTCTTT. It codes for CACSARGRTGSNTEAFF.